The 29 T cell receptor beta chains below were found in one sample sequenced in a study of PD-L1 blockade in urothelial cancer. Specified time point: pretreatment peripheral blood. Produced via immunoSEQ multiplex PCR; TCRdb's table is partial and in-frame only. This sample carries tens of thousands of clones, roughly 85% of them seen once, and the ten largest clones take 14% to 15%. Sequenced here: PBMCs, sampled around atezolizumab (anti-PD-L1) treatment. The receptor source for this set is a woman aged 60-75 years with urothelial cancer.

The CDR3 bases are TGTGCCAGCAGTGAACGGGAGGATACGCAGTATTTT. As protein: CASSEREDTQYF. The chain employs TRBV2 and TRBJ2-3; D is perhaps TRBD2 (6 bases). The CDR3 consists of 12 residues. Trimming left V 2 bases short and J 6 bases short, with 6 bases between. Looked up from germline, CDR1 is SNHLY and CDR2 is FYNNEI.

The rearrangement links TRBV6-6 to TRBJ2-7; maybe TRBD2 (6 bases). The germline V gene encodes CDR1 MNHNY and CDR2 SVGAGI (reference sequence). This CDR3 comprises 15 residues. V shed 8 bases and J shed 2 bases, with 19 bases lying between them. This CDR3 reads CASARRGLNTYEQYF. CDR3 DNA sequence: TGTGCCAGCGCTCGGAGGGGTCTTAACACCTACGAGCAGTACTTC.

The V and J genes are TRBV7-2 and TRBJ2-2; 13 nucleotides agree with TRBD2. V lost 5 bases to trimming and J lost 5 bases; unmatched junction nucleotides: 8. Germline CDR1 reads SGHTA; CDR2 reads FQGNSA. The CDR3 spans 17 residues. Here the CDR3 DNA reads TGTGCCAGCAGCACAACTAGCGGGAGGGCCTTTACCGGGGAGCTGTTTTTT. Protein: CASSTTSGRAFTGELFF.

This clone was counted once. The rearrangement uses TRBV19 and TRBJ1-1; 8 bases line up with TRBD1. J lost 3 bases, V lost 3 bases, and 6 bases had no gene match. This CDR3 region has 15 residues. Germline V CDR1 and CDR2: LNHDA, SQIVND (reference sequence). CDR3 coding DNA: TGTGCCAGTAGTATCCAGGGGGCGCGGGACACTGAAGCTTTCTTT. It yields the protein CASSIQGARDTEAFF.

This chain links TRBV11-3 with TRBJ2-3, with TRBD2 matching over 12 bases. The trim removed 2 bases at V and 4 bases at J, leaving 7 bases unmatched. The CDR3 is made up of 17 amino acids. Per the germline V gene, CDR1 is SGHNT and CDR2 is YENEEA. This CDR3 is CASSLRLAGVIPDTQYF. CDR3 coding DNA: TGTGCCAGCAGCTTAAGACTAGCGGGAGTCATTCCAGATACGCAGTATTTT.

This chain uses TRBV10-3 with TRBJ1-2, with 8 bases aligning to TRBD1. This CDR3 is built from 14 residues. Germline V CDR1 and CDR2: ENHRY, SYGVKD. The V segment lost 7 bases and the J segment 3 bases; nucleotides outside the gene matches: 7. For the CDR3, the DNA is TGTGCCATCACCCAAGGACAGGGCGACTATGGCTACACCTTC. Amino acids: CAITQGQGDYGYTF.

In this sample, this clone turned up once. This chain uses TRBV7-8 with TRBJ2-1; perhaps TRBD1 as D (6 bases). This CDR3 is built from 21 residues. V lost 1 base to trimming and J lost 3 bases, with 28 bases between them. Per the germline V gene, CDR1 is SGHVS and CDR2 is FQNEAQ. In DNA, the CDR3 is TGTGCCAGCAGCTTAGTCCTTTCATTGAGGGGGACCCCCCCTTTCTACAATGAGCAGTTCTTC. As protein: CASSLVLSLRGTPPFYNEQFF.

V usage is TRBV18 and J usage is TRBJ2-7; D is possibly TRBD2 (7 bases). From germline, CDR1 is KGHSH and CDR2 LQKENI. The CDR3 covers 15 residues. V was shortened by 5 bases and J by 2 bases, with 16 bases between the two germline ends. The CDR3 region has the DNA TGTGCCAGCTCAGACGGGGGGCCCCTGACCTACGAGCAGTACTTC. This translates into CASSDGGPLTYEQYF.

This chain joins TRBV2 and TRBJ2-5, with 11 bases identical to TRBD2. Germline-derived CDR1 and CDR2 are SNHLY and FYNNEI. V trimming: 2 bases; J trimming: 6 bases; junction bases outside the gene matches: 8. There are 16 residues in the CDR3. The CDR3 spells CASSETGASGGKTQYF. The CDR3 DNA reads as TGTGCCAGCAGTGAAACGGGGGCTAGCGGGGGGAAGACCCAGTACTTC.

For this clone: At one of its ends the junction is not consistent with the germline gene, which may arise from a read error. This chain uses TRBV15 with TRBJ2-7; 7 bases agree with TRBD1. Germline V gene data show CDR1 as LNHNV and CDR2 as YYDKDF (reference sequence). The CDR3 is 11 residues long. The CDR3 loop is CATSSGTAAHF. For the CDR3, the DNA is TGTGCCACCAGCAGTGGGACAGCGGCGCACTTC.

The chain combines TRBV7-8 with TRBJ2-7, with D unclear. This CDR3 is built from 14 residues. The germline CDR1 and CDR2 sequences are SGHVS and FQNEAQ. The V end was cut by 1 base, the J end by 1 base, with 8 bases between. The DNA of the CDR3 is TGTGCCAGCAGCTTAGGAGGCAGATCCTACGAGCAGTACTTC. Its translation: CASSLGGRSYEQYF.

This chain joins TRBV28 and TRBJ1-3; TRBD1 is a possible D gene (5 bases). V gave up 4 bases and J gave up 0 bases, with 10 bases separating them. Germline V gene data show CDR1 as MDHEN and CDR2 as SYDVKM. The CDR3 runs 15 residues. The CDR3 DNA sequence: TGTGCCAGCAGTTATGTGGGGCCCTCTGGAAACACCATATATTTT. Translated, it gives CASSYVGPSGNTIYF.

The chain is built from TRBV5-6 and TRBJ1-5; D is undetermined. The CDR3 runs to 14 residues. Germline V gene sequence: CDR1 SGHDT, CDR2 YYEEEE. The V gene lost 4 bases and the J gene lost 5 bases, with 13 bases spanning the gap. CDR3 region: CASSTGRGHQPQHF. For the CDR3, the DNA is TGTGCCAGCAGCACCGGGAGAGGACATCAGCCCCAGCATTTT.

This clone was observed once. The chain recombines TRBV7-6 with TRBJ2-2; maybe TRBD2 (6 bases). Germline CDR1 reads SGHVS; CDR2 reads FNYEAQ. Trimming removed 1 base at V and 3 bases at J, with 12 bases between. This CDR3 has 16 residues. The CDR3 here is CASSLVWTNDTGELFF. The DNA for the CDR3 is TGTGCCAGCAGCTTAGTTTGGACTAATGACACCGGGGAGCTGTTTTTT.

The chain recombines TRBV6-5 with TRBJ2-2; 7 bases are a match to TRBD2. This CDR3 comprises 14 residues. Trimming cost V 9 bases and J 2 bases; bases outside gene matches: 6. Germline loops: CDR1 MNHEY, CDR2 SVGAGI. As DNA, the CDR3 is TGTGCCAGTGGGAGGGCCCTTAACACCGGGGAGCTGTTTTTT. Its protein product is CASGRALNTGELFF.

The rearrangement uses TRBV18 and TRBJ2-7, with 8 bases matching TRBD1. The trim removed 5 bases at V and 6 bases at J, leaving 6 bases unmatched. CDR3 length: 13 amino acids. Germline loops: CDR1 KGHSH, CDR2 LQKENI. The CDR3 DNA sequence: TGTGCCAGCTCATCTCAGGGGGCTACCGAGCAGTACTTC. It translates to CASSSQGATEQYF.

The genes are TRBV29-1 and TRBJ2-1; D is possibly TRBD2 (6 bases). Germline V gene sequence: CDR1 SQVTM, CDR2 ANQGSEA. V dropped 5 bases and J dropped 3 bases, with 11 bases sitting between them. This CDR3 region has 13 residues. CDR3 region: CSVRDSNYNEQFF. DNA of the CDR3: TGCAGCGTTCGGGACTCTAACTACAATGAGCAGTTCTTC.

The chain's CDR3 is CASSSQGAGLLLQETQYF. CDR3 coding DNA: TGTGCCAGCAGCTCACAGGGGGCAGGGCTTCTGTTGCAAGAGACCCAGTACTTC. The chain joins TRBV7-6 to TRBJ2-5, with 9 bases fitting TRBD1. V was pared by 4 bases and J by 2 bases, with 14 bases of the junction left unmatched. CDR1 and CDR2 from the germline V gene are SGHVS and FNYEAQ. The CDR3 runs to 18 residues. Filled out from reference TRBV7-6 and TRBJ2-5, the complete variable domain reads GAGVSQSPRYKVTKRGQDVALRCDPISGHVSLYWYRQALGQGPEFLTYFNYEAQQDKSGLPNDRFSAERPEGSISTLTIQRTEQRDSAMYRCASSSQGAGLLLQETQYFGPGTRLLVL.

CDR3 in DNA: TGTGCCAGCAGTTCCCAGGGGACAAACTATGGCTACACCTTC. It translates to CASSSQGTNYGYTF. The V gene is TRBV27, the J gene TRBJ1-2, with D possibly matching TRBD1 (6 bases). The CDR3 has 14 residues. Deletions cut 4 bases from V and 2 bases from J, with 11 bases between. Germline V gene lookup returns CDR1 MNHEY and CDR2 SMNVEV (reference sequence).

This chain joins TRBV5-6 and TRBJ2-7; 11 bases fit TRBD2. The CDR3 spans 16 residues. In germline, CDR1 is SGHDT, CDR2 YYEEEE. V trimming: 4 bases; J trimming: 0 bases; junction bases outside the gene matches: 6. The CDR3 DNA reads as TGTGCCAGCAGCCCAGGACTAGCGGGCAGCTCCTACGAGCAGTACTTC. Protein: CASSPGLAGSSYEQYF.

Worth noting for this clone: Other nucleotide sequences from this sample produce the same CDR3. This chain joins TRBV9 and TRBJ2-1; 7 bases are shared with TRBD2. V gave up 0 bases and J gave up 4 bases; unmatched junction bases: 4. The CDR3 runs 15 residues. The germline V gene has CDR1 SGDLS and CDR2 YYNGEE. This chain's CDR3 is CASSVGGTTYNEQFF. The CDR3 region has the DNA TGTGCCAGCAGCGTAGGTGGGACTACTTACAATGAGCAGTTCTTC.

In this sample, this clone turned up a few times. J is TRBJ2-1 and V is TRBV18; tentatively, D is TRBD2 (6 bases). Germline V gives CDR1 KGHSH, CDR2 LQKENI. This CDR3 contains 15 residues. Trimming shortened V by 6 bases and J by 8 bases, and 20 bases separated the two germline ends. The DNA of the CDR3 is TGTGCCAGCTCCCTGGGACTGACTAGTAACGATGAGCAGTTCTTC. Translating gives CASSLGLTSNDEQFF. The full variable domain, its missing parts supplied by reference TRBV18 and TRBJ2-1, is NAGVMQNPRHLVRRRGQEARLRCSPMKGHSHVYWYRQLPEEGLKFMVYLQKENIIDESGMPKERFSAEFPKEGPSILRIQQVVRGDSAAYFCASSLGLTSNDEQFFGPGTRLTVL.

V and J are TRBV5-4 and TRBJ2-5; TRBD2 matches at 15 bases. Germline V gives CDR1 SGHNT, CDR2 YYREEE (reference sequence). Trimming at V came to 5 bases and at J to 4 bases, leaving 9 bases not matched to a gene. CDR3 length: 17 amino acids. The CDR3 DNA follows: TGTGCCAGCAGACCCGGGACTAGCGGGGGGAGGTCAGAGACCCAGTACTTC. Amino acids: CASRPGTSGGRSETQYF.

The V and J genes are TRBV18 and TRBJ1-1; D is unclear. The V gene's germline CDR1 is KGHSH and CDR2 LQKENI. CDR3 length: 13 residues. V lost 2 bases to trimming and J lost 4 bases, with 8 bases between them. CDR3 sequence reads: CASSPSETTEAFF. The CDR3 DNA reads TGTGCCAGCTCACCATCGGAGACCACTGAAGCTTTCTTT.

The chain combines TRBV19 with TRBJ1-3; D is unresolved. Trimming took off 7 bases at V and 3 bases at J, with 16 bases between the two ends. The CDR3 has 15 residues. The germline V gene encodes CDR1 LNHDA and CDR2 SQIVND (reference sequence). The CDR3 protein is CASTGSGLGGNTIYF. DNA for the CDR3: TGTGCCAGTACTGGGAGTGGGCTAGGTGGAAACACCATATATTTT.

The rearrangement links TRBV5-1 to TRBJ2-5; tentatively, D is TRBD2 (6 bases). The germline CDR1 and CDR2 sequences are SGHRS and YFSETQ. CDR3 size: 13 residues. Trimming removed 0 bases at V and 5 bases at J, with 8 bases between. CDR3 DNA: TGCGCCAGCAGCTTGGGCGGGGAGGAGACCCAGTACTTC. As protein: CASSLGGEETQYF. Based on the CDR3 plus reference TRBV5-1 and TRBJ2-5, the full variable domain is KAGVTQTPRYLIKTRGQQVTLSCSPISGHRSVSWYQQTPGQGLQFLFEYFSETQRNKGNFPGRFSGRQFSNSRSEMNVSTLELGDSALYLCASSLGGEETQYFGPGTRLLVL.

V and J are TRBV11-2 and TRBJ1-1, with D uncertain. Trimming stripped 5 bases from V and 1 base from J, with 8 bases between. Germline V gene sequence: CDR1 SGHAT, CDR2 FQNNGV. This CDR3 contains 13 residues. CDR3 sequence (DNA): TGTGCCAGCAGCACAACAAGGAACACTGAAGCTTTCTTT. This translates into CASSTTRNTEAFF.

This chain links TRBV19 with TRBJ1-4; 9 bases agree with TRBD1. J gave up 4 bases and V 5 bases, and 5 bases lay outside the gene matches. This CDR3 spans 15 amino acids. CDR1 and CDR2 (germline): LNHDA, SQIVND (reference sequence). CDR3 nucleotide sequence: TGTGCCAGTAGTCCCGCGGGACAGGGTAATGAAAAACTGTTTTTT. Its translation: CASSPAGQGNEKLFF.

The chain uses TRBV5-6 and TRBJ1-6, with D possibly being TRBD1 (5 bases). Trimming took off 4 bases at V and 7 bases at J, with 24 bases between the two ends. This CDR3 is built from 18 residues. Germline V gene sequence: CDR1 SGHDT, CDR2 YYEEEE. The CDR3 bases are TGTGCCAGCAGCCCTCCTACAGGAGCCTGGAGCGTCAATTCACCCCTCCACTTT. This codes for CASSPPTGAWSVNSPLHF. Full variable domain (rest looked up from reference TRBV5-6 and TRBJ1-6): DAGVTQSPTHLIKTRGQQVTLRCSPKSGHDTVSWYQQALGQGPQFIFQYYEEEERQRGNFPDRFSGHQFPNYSSELNVNALLLGDSALYLCASSPPTGAWSVNSPLHFGNGTRLTVT.